This T cell receptor beta chain was obtained from a study of blood T cell repertoires in COVID-19. In germline, CDR1 is LNHDA, CDR2 SQIVND (reference sequence). The length of the CDR3 is 13 residues. Trimming stripped 7 bases from V and 4 bases from J, with 13 bases between. Libraries were prepared by immunoSEQ multiplex PCR; TCRdb keeps only in-frame clonotypes and omits some of them. The sample lists around 340,000 clones; roughly 85% were seen once. Source material: PBMCs or T cells enriched from blood (not recorded which). The receptor was isolated from a woman aged 40 to 50 with acute COVID-19. The chain couples TRBV19 to TRBJ1-1; D is ambiguous. The CDR3 DNA is TGTGCCAGTAACATTAAGGGAGGCACTGAAGCTTTCTTT. Translation: CASNIKGGTEAFF.